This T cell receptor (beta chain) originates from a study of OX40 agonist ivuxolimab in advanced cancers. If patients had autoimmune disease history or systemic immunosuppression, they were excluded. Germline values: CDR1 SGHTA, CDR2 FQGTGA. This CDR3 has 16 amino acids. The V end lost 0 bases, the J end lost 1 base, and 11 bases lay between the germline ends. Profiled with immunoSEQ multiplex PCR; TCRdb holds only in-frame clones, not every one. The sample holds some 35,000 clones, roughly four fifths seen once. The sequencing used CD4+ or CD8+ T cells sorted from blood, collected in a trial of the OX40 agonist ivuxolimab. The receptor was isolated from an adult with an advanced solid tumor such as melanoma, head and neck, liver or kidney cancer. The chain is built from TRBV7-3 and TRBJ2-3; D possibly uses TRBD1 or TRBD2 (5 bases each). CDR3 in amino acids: CASSLTNLGGTDTQYF. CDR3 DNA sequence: TGTGCCAGCAGCTTAACAAACCTGGGGGGCACAGATACGCAGTATTTT.